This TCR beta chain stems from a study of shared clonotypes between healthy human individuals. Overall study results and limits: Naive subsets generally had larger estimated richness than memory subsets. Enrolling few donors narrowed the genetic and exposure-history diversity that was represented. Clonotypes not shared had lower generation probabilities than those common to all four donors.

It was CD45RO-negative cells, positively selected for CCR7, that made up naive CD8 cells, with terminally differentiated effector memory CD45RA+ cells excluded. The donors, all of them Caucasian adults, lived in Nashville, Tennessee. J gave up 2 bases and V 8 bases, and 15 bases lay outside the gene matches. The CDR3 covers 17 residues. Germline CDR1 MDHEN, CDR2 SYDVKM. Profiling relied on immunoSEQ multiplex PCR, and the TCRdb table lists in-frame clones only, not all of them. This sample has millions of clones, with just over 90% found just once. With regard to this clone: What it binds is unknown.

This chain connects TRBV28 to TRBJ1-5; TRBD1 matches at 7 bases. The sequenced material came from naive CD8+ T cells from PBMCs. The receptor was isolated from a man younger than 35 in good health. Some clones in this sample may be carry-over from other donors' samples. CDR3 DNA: TGTGCCAGCTCAAAGGGGGCGTTCTCGATCGGCAATCAGCCCCAGCATTTT. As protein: CASSKGAFSIGNQPQHF.